One and the same sample provided the 5 T cell receptor beta chains below, sequenced in a study of T-cell reconstitution after alpha-beta-depleted transplantation in children. This sample's TCRbeta library carried unique molecular identifier barcodes. TCRdb redid the calling of the PCR reads with MiXCR, one entry per CDR3 protein. The sample lists approximately 400,000 distinct CDR3 sequences, 15% to 20% occurring once. The sample consisted of PBMCs, mostly from graft donor cells, taken 360 days after TCRalphabeta/CD19-depleted stem cell transplant. These receptors were taken from a boy in the first two years of life who had a stem cell transplant for Wiskott-Aldrich syndrome, so the T cells may come from the graft donor.

The chain recombines TRBV7-7 with TRBJ2-5; 11 bases match TRBD2. This CDR3 is built from 18 residues. V trimming: 5 bases; J trimming: 5 bases; junction bases outside the gene matches: 16. Germline V gene lookup returns CDR1 SSHAT and CDR2 FNYEAQ (reference sequence). The CDR3 loop is CASSRRLAGNRRGETQYF. The DNA for the CDR3 is TGTGCCAGCAGCCGCAGACTAGCGGGGAATCGGAGAGGGGAGACCCAGTACTTC.

CDR3 sequence: CASSATTGLEETQYF. CDR3 bases: TGTGCCAGCAGTGCAACGACAGGTCTCGAGGAGACCCAGTACTTC. V usage is TRBV28 and J usage is TRBJ2-5, with D possibly TRBD1 on 6 matching bases. The V end was cut by 5 bases, the J end by 5 bases, with 18 bases between. CDR1 MDHEN and CDR2 SYDVKM come from the germline V gene. This CDR3 is 15 amino acids long.

This chain joins TRBV15 and TRBJ2-7, with TRBD1 identical over 11 bases. The CDR3 consists of 16 residues. Trimming removed 1 base from V and 4 bases from J; junction bases left unmatched: 6. CDR1 LNHNV and CDR2 YYDKDF come from the germline V gene (reference sequence). The CDR3 DNA is TGTGCCACCAGCAGAGTCGGGACAGGGGGTGGGTACGAGCAGTACTTC. Amino acid sequence: CATSRVGTGGGYEQYF. The full variable domain, completed using reference TRBV15 and TRBJ2-7, is DAMVIQNPRYQVTQFGKPVTLSCSQTLNHNVMYWYQQKSSQAPKLLFHYYDKDFNNEADTPDNFQSRRPNTSFCFLDIRSPGLGDTAMYLCATSRVGTGGGYEQYFGPGTRLTVT.

The chain links TRBV12-3 or TRBV12-4 to TRBJ2-4, with TRBD2 identical over 7 bases. J gave up 7 bases and V 1 base, and 13 bases lay outside the gene matches. This CDR3 spans 17 amino acids. DNA of the CDR3: TGTGCCAGCAGTTTAGGGATGGGAGGGCCGGATGGCAACATTCAGTACTTC. Translating it yields CASSLGMGGPDGNIQYF.

This clonotype was seen many times. V gene TRBV5-6 combines with J gene TRBJ2-7; tentatively, D is TRBD1 (6 bases). Germline values: CDR1 SGHDT, CDR2 YYEEEE. The CDR3 extends over 16 amino acids. Between the trimmed V and J ends, which lost 1 base and 5 bases, there was a span of 19 bases. CDR3 nucleotide sequence: TGTGCCAGCAGCTTGCGTACGAAAACAGGGAGCGACGAGCAGTACTTC. Translation gives CASSLRTKTGSDEQYF. Full variable domain (remainder filled in from reference TRBV5-6 and TRBJ2-7): DAGVTQSPTHLIKTRGQQVTLRCSPKSGHDTVSWYQQALGQGPQFIFQYYEEEERQRGNFPDRFSGHQFPNYSSELNVNALLLGDSALYLCASSLRTKTGSDEQYFGPGTRLTVT.